The 13 T cell receptor beta chains given below trace back to one sample, sequenced in a study of blood T cells in healthy people across ages. The authors ran a second PCR of about 7 to 11 cycles using a sample-barcoded 5' primer and a J-beta primer mix. TCRdb recomputed calls from the 5' RACE reads with MiXCR, one row per CDR3 protein. The table records 500,000 to 700,000 distinct CDR3 sequences, approximately 30% of them present only once. Sequencing was done on a sample of blood. These receptors originate from a woman older than 75 in good health.

V and J are TRBV5-1 and TRBJ1-4, with D unresolved. In germline, CDR1 is SGHRS, CDR2 YFSETQ. The germline V and J ends were trimmed by 1 base and 4 bases, with 11 bases remaining between them. The CDR3 has 15 amino acids. CDR3 bases: TGCGCCAGCAGCTTGACCGGGAAACTTAATGAAAAACTGTTTTTT. Translated: CASSLTGKLNEKLFF.

This sequence joins TRBV6-2 or TRBV6-3 and TRBJ2-5; unclear D gene. The germline gives CDR1 MNHEY, CDR2 SVGEGT. V was trimmed by 4 bases and J by 4 bases, leaving 7 bases between them. The CDR3 is 12 amino acids. The DNA of the CDR3 is TGTGCCAGCAGTTGGTGGACAGAGACCCAGTACTTC. Translation: CASSWWTETQYF.

This chain connects TRBV20-1 to TRBJ2-3; the D call may be TRBD1 or TRBD2 (5 bases each). The CDR3 runs to 14 residues. CDR1 and CDR2 (germline): DFQATT, SNEGSKA (reference sequence). The germline V and J ends were trimmed by 6 bases and 8 bases, with 21 bases remaining between them. CDR3 DNA sequence: TGCAGTGCCAGGGAGAGAGGAGTTCCACCTACGCAGTATTTT. Protein: CSARERGVPPTQYF.

With respect to this clonotype: This clone may be a read error of a much larger clone one base away. The chain uses TRBV20-1 and TRBJ1-1; a weak D match, TRBD1 (5 bases). The germline CDR1 and CDR2 sequences are DFQATT and SNEGSKA (reference sequence). Trimming stripped 0 bases from V and 10 bases from J, with 18 bases between. The CDR3 is made up of 14 amino acids. CDR3 nucleotides: TGCAGTGCTAGAGACTCGGGACTGGCCCCTGGAGCTTTCTTT. Amino acids: CSARDSGLAPGAFF.

The genes are TRBV28 and TRBJ1-6; 10 bases align to TRBD1. Losses at the gene ends were 9 bases for V and 5 bases for J; bases not matched to a gene: 4. Germline V gives CDR1 MDHEN, CDR2 SYDVKM. The CDR3 contains 14 residues. CDR3 loop: CASEGTGDNSPLHF. CDR3 sequence (DNA): TGTGCCAGTGAAGGGACAGGGGATAATTCACCCCTCCACTTT.

About this clonotype: Possible read error: a much larger clone is one base away. The chain employs TRBV20-1 and TRBJ2-3, with a tentative D call TRBD1 (6 bases). This CDR3 has 13 residues. The V gene's germline CDR1 is DFQATT and CDR2 SNEGSKA (reference sequence). The CDR3 is CGAPRQGTDTQYF. The CDR3 DNA sequence: TGCGGTGCTCCTAGACAGGGCACAGATACGCAGTATTTT.

The chain is built from TRBV20-1 and TRBJ1-1, with 8 bases fitting TRBD1. This CDR3 has 13 residues. V shed 4 bases, J shed 3 bases, and the junction held 4 bases outside the gene matches. The germline V gene has CDR1 DFQATT and CDR2 SNEGSKA (reference sequence). The CDR3 region has the DNA TGCAGTGCTAAGACAGGGGCGGACACTGAAGCTTTCTTT. Its translation: CSAKTGADTEAFF.

This clonotype was seen a few times. This chain joins TRBV6-1 and TRBJ1-2, with 11 bases aligning to TRBD1. Germline V gene sequence: CDR1 MNHNS, CDR2 SASEGT. Germline trimming cut 6 bases from V and 7 bases from J; bases unmatched to any gene: 7. CDR3 length: 14 amino acids. The CDR3 DNA sequence: TGTGCCAGCAGGAGGACAGGGGGCAATAGTGGCTACACCTTC. Amino acid sequence: CASRRTGGNSGYTF.

In its sample, this clonotype was seen many times. The gene calls are TRBV5-1 and TRBJ2-5; 9 bases line up with TRBD1. This CDR3 is built from 14 residues. After removal of 6 bases from V and 4 bases from J, the junction contained 7 bases not matched to a gene. Germline CDR1 SGHRS, CDR2 YFSETQ. The CDR3 loop reads CASTGDRVRETQYF. The CDR3 DNA is TGCGCCAGCACGGGGGACAGGGTTCGAGAGACCCAGTACTTC.

The V and J genes are TRBV5-1 and TRBJ1-2; the match to TRBD1 covers 7 bases. The CDR3 extends over 14 amino acids. V trimming: 6 bases; J trimming: 4 bases; junction bases outside the gene matches: 9. Looked up from germline, CDR1 is SGHRS and CDR2 is YFSETQ. CDR3 nucleotide sequence: TGCGCCAGCAACCCAGGACAGGCTCTCTATGGCTACACCTTC. Encoded protein: CASNPGQALYGYTF.

This clonotype has ten or more counts. V gene TRBV6-1 combines with J gene TRBJ2-3; D not resolved. Germline V gives CDR1 MNHNS, CDR2 SASEGT. The CDR3 consists of 12 residues. V was clipped by 0 bases and J by 5 bases, with 3 bases between them. CDR3 coding DNA: TGTGCCAGCAGTGAAGCGCGAGATACGCAGTATTTT. It translates to CASSEARDTQYF.

This clonotype has ten or more counts. The V and J genes are TRBV9 and TRBJ2-7; D may be TRBD1 or TRBD2 (5 bases each). The CDR3 is made up of 16 amino acids. With 0 bases removed from V and 6 bases from J, the gap between germline ends came to 19 bases. Per the germline V gene, CDR1 is SGDLS and CDR2 is YYNGEE. The CDR3: CASSVAVGPWGFEQYF. The CDR3 region has the DNA TGTGCCAGCAGCGTAGCTGTGGGCCCTTGGGGGTTCGAGCAGTACTTC.

This clonotype showed up many times. The CDR3 DNA follows: TGCGCCAGCAGCCAAGTGACTAGCGGGGGGCCACTCAATGAGCAGTTCTTC. Its protein product is CASSQVTSGGPLNEQFF. The rearrangement joins TRBV4-1 to TRBJ2-1; 13 positions match TRBD2. The CDR3 length is 17 residues. Unmatched junction bases numbered 6, after V lost 1 base and J lost 6 bases. The V gene's germline CDR1 is MGHRA and CDR2 YSYEKL.